The entry that follows covers one TCR beta chain sequence. Deletions cut 2 bases from V and 1 base from J, with 17 bases between. CDR3 length: 17 residues. CDR1 and CDR2 from the germline V gene are MNHEY and SVGEGT. In the source study's methods: Reference gene primers were amplified, and this amplification served to estimate nucleated cell counts. Clones were sequenced by immunoSEQ multiplex PCR, and TCRdb holds only the in-frame ones, with some missing. The V and J calls and clone size were taken over from that table, and D and trimming were inferred from the DNA. The sample has 250,000 or so clones; about 89% are singletons. The data derive from a study of blood T cell repertoires in COVID-19.

V gene TRBV6-2 or TRBV6-3 combines with J gene TRBJ1-2; the D is unclear. The sequenced material came from PBMCs or T cells enriched from blood (not recorded which). The sequence was obtained from a woman under 30 who had recovered from COVID-19. The CDR3 region is CASSYTVRLPSNYGYTF. CDR3 sequence (DNA): TGTGCCAGCAGTTACACCGTTCGACTGCCAAGTAACTATGGCTACACCTTC.